This passage covers 32 T cell receptor beta chains from one sample sequenced in a study of blood T cell repertoires in COVID-19. The protocol was immunoSEQ multiplex PCR, while the TCRdb copy is restricted to in-frame clones and leaves out a portion. The repertoire holds about 220,000 clones, with 75% to 90% as singletons. The sequencing input was peripheral blood. The receptors originated from a human donor in a cohort sampled during active COVID-19.

CDR3 in amino acids: CASSLGGDYQFF. The CDR3 DNA sequence: TGTGCCAGCAGCTTGGGGGGAGACTATCAGTTCTTC. The J gene is TRBJ2-1, the V gene TRBV7-2; a possible D gene is TRBD2 (6 bases). The CDR3 loop spans 12 amino acids. The V end lost 3 bases, the J end lost 13 bases, and 13 bases lay between the germline ends. From germline, CDR1 is SGHTA and CDR2 FQGNSA.

CDR3 loop: CASSLDLGQGLIFGQPQHF. In DNA, the CDR3 is TGTGCCAGCAGCTTAGATCTGGGACAGGGTTTAATTTTTGGTCAGCCCCAGCATTTT. This chain links TRBV7-9 with TRBJ1-5; 9 bases map to TRBD1. J lost 6 bases, V lost 1 base, and 16 bases had no gene match. Germline V gene data show CDR1 as SEHNR and CDR2 as FQNEAQ (reference sequence). The CDR3 is 19 amino acids.

The chain is built from TRBV4-1 and TRBJ2-1, with TRBD2 matching over 10 bases. V dropped 4 bases and J dropped 4; count of bases not matched to a gene: 7. The CDR3 length is 16 residues. The germline gives CDR1 MGHRA, CDR2 YSYEKL. The CDR3 region is CASSREGLAAYNEQFF. In DNA, the CDR3 is TGCGCCAGCAGCCGAGAAGGACTAGCGGCGTACAATGAGCAGTTCTTC.

As regards this clone: The junction does not match germline at one end; this may be a read error. The gene calls are TRBV7-3 and TRBJ1-1; possible D gene TRBD1, 5 bases. CDR1 SGHTA and CDR2 FQGTGA come from the germline V gene. There are 14 residues in the CDR3. This chain's CDR3 is CASSVTGGNTEAFF. Written as DNA, the CDR3 is TGTGCCAGCAGCGTAACGGGGGGGAACACTGAAGCTTTCTTT.

Written as DNA, the CDR3 is TGTGCCACCAGCAGGACTAGCGGCATCTCCTACGAGCAGTACTTC. Its protein is CATSRTSGISYEQYF. This chain links TRBV15 with TRBJ2-7; 9 bases align to TRBD2. This CDR3 is 15 amino acids long. Germline V gives CDR1 LNHNV, CDR2 YYDKDF (reference sequence). V dropped 3 bases and J dropped 0; count of bases not matched to a gene: 3.

The chain has TRBV5-5 and TRBJ2-7, with D unresolved. The V end was cut by 1 base, the J end by 3 bases, with 20 bases between. Germline assignment: CDR1 SGHKS and CDR2 YYEKEE (reference sequence). This CDR3 is built from 17 residues. CDR3: CASSLIPKAGAIYEQYF. The CDR3 nucleotides are TGTGCCAGCAGCTTGATCCCCAAGGCAGGCGCTATCTACGAGCAGTACTTC.

This chain joins TRBV2 and TRBJ2-2; the D is unclear. This CDR3 contains 16 residues. V gave up 3 bases and J gave up 5 bases, with 16 bases separating them. Germline CDR1 reads SNHLY; CDR2 reads FYNNEI. The CDR3 sequence is CASSDRGQTLTGELFF. The CDR3 DNA follows: TGTGCCAGCAGTGATAGAGGCCAAACGTTGACCGGGGAGCTGTTTTTT.

J is TRBJ1-1 and V is TRBV3-1 (or the pseudogene TRBV3-2), with D possibly TRBD1 on 5 matching bases. V lost 4 bases and J lost 0, with 18 bases in between. The CDR3 totals 17 residues. The germline CDR1 and CDR2 sequences are LGHDT and YNNKEL (reference sequence). CDR3 bases: TGTGCCAGCAGCCCGCCGTTGGCGGGGCACTTGAACACTGAAGCTTTCTTT. Translating gives CASSPPLAGHLNTEAFF.

The gene calls are TRBV9 and TRBJ1-2, with a tentative D call TRBD1 (6 bases). Germline-derived CDR1 and CDR2 are SGDLS and YYNGEE. The CDR3 covers 15 residues. Trimming removed 3 bases from V and 8 bases from J, with 20 bases in between. This chain's CDR3 is CASSAHGQRSSGYTF. CDR3 bases: TGTGCCAGCAGCGCACACGGACAGAGGTCGAGCGGCTACACCTTC. Combining the CDR3 with reference TRBV9 and TRBJ1-2 gives the whole variable domain DSGVTQTPKHLITATGQRVTLRCSPRSGDLSVYWYQQSLDQGLQFLIQYYNGEERAKGNILERFSAQQFPDLHSELNLSSLELGDSALYFCASSAHGQRSSGYTFGSGTRLTVV.

The chain uses TRBV9 and TRBJ1-6; 9 bases agree with TRBD1. This CDR3 has 15 amino acids. CDR1 and CDR2 (germline): SGDLS, YYNGEE. Trimming cost V 4 bases and J 6 bases; bases outside gene matches: 5. The CDR3 protein is CASSPGTGLNSPLHF. The CDR3 DNA follows: TGTGCCAGCAGCCCTGGGACAGGGCTTAATTCACCCCTCCACTTT.

The chain recombines TRBV19 with TRBJ1-2; D is uncertain. CDR3 length: 16 amino acids. Germline V gene data show CDR1 as LNHDA and CDR2 as SQIVND (reference sequence). V was pared by 1 base and J by 0 bases, with 12 bases between. CDR3 sequence reads: CASSIGVTKANYGYTF. CDR3 sequence (DNA): TGTGCCAGTAGTATAGGAGTAACGAAAGCTAACTATGGCTACACCTTC.

This clone has just one count. The chain couples TRBV11-2 to TRBJ2-2; the D gene is possibly TRBD2 (6 bases). Germline CDR1 and CDR2: SGHAT and FQNNGV. This CDR3 region has 16 residues. V was shortened by 1 base and J by 3 bases, with 12 bases between the two germline ends. The CDR3 DNA reads TGTGCCAGCAGCTTAGCGGGAGTGGGTTACACCGGGGAGCTGTTTTTT. Amino acids: CASSLAGVGYTGELFF.

The table lists this clone with a count of one. The V and J genes are TRBV18 and TRBJ2-7; TRBD2 might be the D (6 bases). V lost 1 base and J 3 bases, leaving 10 bases between the germline ends. Germline CDR1 KGHSH, CDR2 LQKENI. The CDR3 has 14 residues. CDR3 sequence reads: CASSPLGTFYEQYF. The CDR3 DNA is TGTGCCAGCTCACCACTAGGGACTTTCTACGAGCAGTACTTC. Drawing the rest from reference TRBV18 and TRBJ2-7, the complete variable domain is NAGVMQNPRHLVRRRGQEARLRCSPMKGHSHVYWYRQLPEEGLKFMVYLQKENIIDESGMPKERFSAEFPKEGPSILRIQQVVRGDSAAYFCASSPLGTFYEQYFGPGTRLTVT.

This chain uses TRBV18 with TRBJ1-2; D is unclear. Trimming took off 3 bases at V and 14 bases at J, with 19 bases between the two ends. The CDR3 contains 13 residues. Germline CDR1 reads KGHSH; CDR2 reads LQKENI. The CDR3 region has the DNA TGTGCCAGCTCACCGAACCACAGCCAGCTCCTGACCTTC. Protein sequence: CASSPNHSQLLTF. The variable domain in full, completed from reference TRBV18 and TRBJ1-2, reads NAGVMQNPRHLVRRRGQEARLRCSPMKGHSHVYWYRQLPEEGLKFMVYLQKENIIDESGMPKERFSAEFPKEGPSILRIQQVVRGDSAAYFCASSPNHSQLLTFGSGTRLTVV.

The V gene is TRBV5-6, the J gene TRBJ2-1; 8 bases align to TRBD2. Germline CDR1 and CDR2: SGHDT and YYEEEE. The CDR3 has 16 amino acids. V lost 0 bases and J lost 5; bases outside the gene matches: 7. This chain's CDR3 is CASSLALAGYHNEQFF. The DNA for the CDR3 is TGTGCCAGCAGCTTGGCTTTAGCGGGATATCACAATGAGCAGTTCTTC.

This rearrangement joins TRBV15 to TRBJ1-1, with D uncertain. The germline gives CDR1 LNHNV, CDR2 YYDKDF (reference sequence). The CDR3 totals 14 residues. The V gene lost 0 bases and the J gene lost 1 base, with 6 bases spanning the gap. The chain's CDR3 is CATSREQRNTEAFF. The CDR3 DNA is TGTGCCACCAGCAGAGAACAACGGAACACTGAAGCTTTCTTT.

The rearrangement uses TRBV4-1 and TRBJ2-2; D gene unclear. The germline V gene has CDR1 MGHRA and CDR2 YSYEKL. The V end was cut by 1 base, the J end by 7 bases, with 4 bases between. The CDR3 loop spans 12 amino acids. CDR3 in amino acids: CASSQVYGELFF. The CDR3 coding sequence is TGCGCCAGCAGCCAAGTATACGGGGAGCTGTTTTTT.

V is TRBV13 and J is TRBJ2-6, with 7 bases that match TRBD1. The CDR3 contains 14 residues. The germline V gene has CDR1 PRHDT and CDR2 FYEKMQ (reference sequence). V was pared by 7 bases and J by 11 bases, with 11 bases of the junction left unmatched. CDR3 loop: CASTRGSGLDVLTF. The CDR3 DNA follows: TGTGCCAGCACCAGGGGGAGCGGACTCGACGTCCTGACTTTC. The whole variable domain, remainder taken from reference TRBV13 and TRBJ2-6, is AAGVIQSPRHLIKEKRETATLKCYPIPRHDTVYWYQQGPGQDPQFLISFYEKMQSDKGSIPDRFSAQQFSDYHSELNMSSLELGDSALYFCASTRGSGLDVLTFGAGSRLTVL.

This clone was counted a few times. This sequence joins TRBV3-1 (or the pseudogene TRBV3-2) and TRBJ2-7; 9 bases align to TRBD2. CDR1 is LGHDT, CDR2 YNNKEL, per germline (reference sequence). The CDR3 spans 15 residues. The ends lost 5 bases at V and 7 bases at J; junction bases unmatched: 12. The CDR3 here is CASSSIASGKREQYF. The CDR3 DNA reads TGTGCCAGCAGCTCCATTGCTAGCGGGAAACGGGAGCAGTACTTC.

The chain combines TRBV7-8 with TRBJ2-1, with 8 bases matching TRBD2. The CDR3 totals 22 residues. Germline loops: CDR1 SGHVS, CDR2 FQNEAQ. The ends lost 3 bases at V and 1 base at J; junction bases unmatched: 23. The CDR3 loop reads CASSFNPLPAGALKGSYNEQFF. For the CDR3, the DNA is TGTGCCAGCAGCTTTAACCCGCTCCCAGCGGGAGCTCTAAAGGGATCCTACAATGAGCAGTTCTTC.

The V and J genes are TRBV19 and TRBJ1-2; TRBD1 aligns across 10 bases. The CDR3 has 14 residues. V lost 9 bases and J lost 2; bases outside the gene matches: 6. Germline V gene data show CDR1 as LNHDA and CDR2 as SQIVND (reference sequence). In DNA form, the CDR3 reads TGTGCCAGCTCCCCGGACAGGGGGAACTATGGCTACACCTTC. It encodes CASSPDRGNYGYTF. Based on the CDR3 plus reference TRBV19 and TRBJ1-2, the full variable domain is DGGITQSPKYLFRKEGQNVTLSCEQNLNHDAMYWYRQDPGQGLRLIYYSQIVNDFQKGDIAEGYSVSREKKESFPLTVTSAQKNPTAFYLCASSPDRGNYGYTFGSGTRLTVV.

The V gene is TRBV25-1, the J gene TRBJ1-1; 7 nucleotides align to TRBD1. The V segment lost 4 bases and the J segment 2 bases; nucleotides outside the gene matches: 7. Germline V gives CDR1 MGHDK, CDR2 SYGVNS. The CDR3 spans 15 residues. The CDR3 nucleotides are TGTGCCAGCAGTGTCTCACAGGGGCACAACACTGAAGCTTTCTTT. The encoded protein is CASSVSQGHNTEAFF.

This clone was found a few times. The junction shows a germline mismatch at one end, possibly a read error. The chain is built from TRBV29-1 and TRBJ1-5; weak D call: TRBD1 (6 bases). The CDR3 sequence is 13 residues long. Germline-derived CDR1 and CDR2 are SQVTM and ANQGSEA. The CDR3 is CSVEGQPNQPQHF. CDR3 bases: TGCAGCGTAGAAGGACAGCCAAATCAGCCCCAGCATTTT.

By share, this clone ranks as medium-sized. The chain combines TRBV28 with TRBJ2-7; 7 nucleotides line up with TRBD1. The germline V gene has CDR1 MDHEN and CDR2 SYDVKM. The junction had 3 bases not matched to a gene; V was cut back by 2 bases and J by 2 bases. CDR3 size: 14 residues. CDR3 nucleotides: TGTGCCAGCAGTTTAGAACAGGGGCCCTACGAGCAGTACTTC. Translating it yields CASSLEQGPYEQYF.

The chain has TRBV7-3 and TRBJ2-1; possibly TRBD2 for D (5 bases). Trimming removed 5 bases at V and 0 bases at J, with 20 bases between. CDR1 is SGHTA and CDR2 is FQGTGA in the germline V gene. The CDR3 spans 18 residues. This CDR3 reads CASSPNARGLSSYNEQFF. The CDR3 DNA sequence: TGTGCCAGCAGCCCGAACGCTAGAGGGTTAAGCTCCTACAATGAGCAGTTCTTC.

The V call is TRBV4-2, the J call TRBJ2-3; 8 bases are a match to TRBD1. The V and J ends lost 2 bases and 4 bases, in that order; junction bases with no gene match: 2. CDR1 and CDR2 from the germline V gene are LGHNA and YNFKEQ. This CDR3 spans 14 amino acids. The CDR3 nucleotides read TGTGCCAGCAGCCAAACAGGGGGATCAGATACGCAGTATTTT. Amino acid sequence: CASSQTGGSDTQYF.

This chain connects TRBV5-1 to TRBJ1-3; 9 bases fit TRBD1. Trimming took 1 base from V and 4 from J; bases not matched to a gene: 6. The CDR3 extends over 16 amino acids. The germline gives CDR1 SGHRS, CDR2 YFSETQ. Here the CDR3 DNA reads TGCGCCAGCAGCTTGCCCGGGACAGGGTCGGGAAACACCATATATTTT. Translated, it gives CASSLPGTGSGNTIYF. Variable domain in full (rest from reference TRBV5-1 and TRBJ1-3): KAGVTQTPRYLIKTRGQQVTLSCSPISGHRSVSWYQQTPGQGLQFLFEYFSETQRNKGNFPGRFSGRQFSNSRSEMNVSTLELGDSALYLCASSLPGTGSGNTIYFGEGSWLTVV.

This rearrangement joins TRBV29-1 to TRBJ2-7, with a tentative D call TRBD1 (5 bases). V was shortened by 4 bases and J by 3 bases, with 7 bases between the two germline ends. Germline V lookup: CDR1 SQVTM, CDR2 ANQGSEA. This CDR3 contains 11 residues. The CDR3 here is CSVVTGYEQYF. The CDR3 bases are TGCAGCGTTGTTACAGGCTACGAGCAGTACTTC.

The J gene is TRBJ2-2, the V gene TRBV19; TRBD1 might be the D (5 bases). Trimming took 4 bases from V and 2 from J, leaving 8 bases between them. The germline gives CDR1 LNHDA, CDR2 SQIVND (reference sequence). The CDR3 is made up of 14 amino acids. CDR3 residues: CASSTTVNTGELFF. The CDR3 coding sequence is TGTGCCAGTAGTACGACAGTTAACACCGGGGAGCTGTTTTTT.

The chain employs TRBV14 and TRBJ2-7; 10 bases align to TRBD1. The CDR3 loop spans 17 amino acids. Trimming removed 1 base from V and 5 bases from J; junction bases left unmatched: 11. Germline V gives CDR1 SGHDN, CDR2 FVKESK. The CDR3 loop reads CASSQGHYGTGDHEQYF. CDR3 in DNA: TGTGCCAGCAGCCAAGGGCACTATGGGACAGGGGACCACGAGCAGTACTTC. The full variable domain, in which reference TRBV14 and TRBJ2-7 provide the parts outside the CDR3, is EAGVTQFPSHSVIEKGQTVTLRCDPISGHDNLYWYRRVMGKEIKFLLHFVKESKQDESGMPNNRFLAERTGGTYSTLKVQPAELEDSGVYFCASSQGHYGTGDHEQYFGPGTRLTVT.

This clone was counted between two and nine times. This chain joins TRBV9 and TRBJ1-6; D is uncertain. The CDR3 sequence is 15 residues long. Trimming took 4 bases from V and 3 from J, leaving 11 bases between them. Germline V gives CDR1 SGDLS, CDR2 YYNGEE. CDR3 DNA sequence: TGTGCCAGCAGCCCAGGCGGGTTCTATAATTCACCCCTCCACTTT. Translation: CASSPGGFYNSPLHF.

The chain uses TRBV10-2 and TRBJ2-5; 11 nucleotides line up with TRBD2. V dropped 10 bases and J dropped 4; count of bases not matched to a gene: 5. The CDR3 spans 13 residues. In germline, CDR1 is WSHSY, CDR2 SAAADI. The CDR3: CATVLAGAETQYF. CDR3 nucleotides: TGCGCCACCGTACTAGCGGGAGCAGAGACCCAGTACTTC.